This is a list of T cell receptor beta chains from one sample in a study of identical twins. Each CDR3 protein is one row after TCRdb ran MiXCR on the 5' RACE reads. The profile shows about 200,000 distinct CDR3 sequences, approximately 8.3% of them singletons. These data were likewise used in another study, on yellow fever vaccine responses in identical twins.

Sample: memory (CD45RO+) T cells sorted from blood. Receptors were obtained from a woman between 18 and 30 years old in good health. Both conserved end residues are part of each CDR3. A D gene is named only where the DNA matches it firmly.

d_call v_call cdr3_aa
TRBD1 TRBV7-2 CASGREGAGKTQYF
. TRBV5-5 CASSPSFEQFF
. TRBV20-1 CSARGILSTYEQYF
. TRBV15 CATSRAASKNIQYF
TRBD1 TRBV18 CASSLGQDNEQFF
. TRBV24-1 CATSDLSQSTYTGELFF
. TRBV12-3/TRBV12-4 CASPRGVTLSGTEAFF
. TRBV7-2 CASSRGYPYEQYF
. TRBV7-7 CASSPDRRETQYF
TRBD1 TRBV6-1 CASRSPGTGTYEQYF
TRBD1 TRBV5-5 CASSLRDRGSYSYEQYF
TRBD2 TRBV4-3 CASSQDPGGSGGEQFF
. TRBV20-1 CSGRRETLYF
TRBD1 TRBV5-1 CASSWGQGENIQYF
. TRBV20-1 CSARVGETGYTF
. TRBV20-1 CSASSGDSNQPQHF